In its sample, the clone carrying this T cell receptor (beta chain) was seen a few times. Its antigen is as yet unknown. The data are from a study of cytomegalovirus exposure and HLA in healthy donors. The V end lost 5 bases, the J end lost 1 base, and 8 bases lay between the germline ends. The CDR3 totals 13 residues. Germline V lookup: CDR1 SGHNT, CDR2 YYREEE (reference sequence). PCR used 60 Vbeta primers and 13 Jbeta primers. The method was immunoSEQ multiplex PCR; TCRdb's version includes in-frame clones alone and lacks a portion of them. The sample shows 200,000 to 250,000 clones, less than 85% of them seen only once. General study points: Most CMV-associated TCR beta chains were later found to appear HLA-restricted. Excluded were some V segments that proved indistinguishable, including TRBV6-2 and TRBV6-3. Analyses of presence/absence relied on an assumption of roughly uniform sequencing depth across donors. Versus the roughly 670-donor mean, an Asian-associated ancestry cluster reportedly showed fewer N-insertions in a later analysis.

The receptor was derived from a man aged 18 to 29 in good health and CMV-seronegative. This chain uses TRBV5-4 with TRBJ2-3; tentative D call: TRBD2 (5 bases). Sequenced: PBMCs. The CDR3 region is CASRYSGTDTQYF. The CDR3 DNA is TGTGCCAGCAGATATAGCGGCACAGATACGCAGTATTTT. The full variable domain, in which reference TRBV5-4 and TRBJ2-3 provide the parts outside the CDR3, is ETGVTQSPTHLIKTRGQQVTLRCSSQSGHNTVSWYQQALGQGPQFIFQYYREEENGRGNFPPRFSGLQFPNYSSELNVNALELDDSALYLCASRYSGTDTQYFGPGTRLTVL.